Listed below are T cell receptor beta chains from one sample, sequenced in a study of shared T cell receptors in the human thymus. Produced via immunoSEQ multiplex PCR; TCRdb's table is partial and in-frame only. Found here are about 730,000 clones, approximately 85% of them singletons; the top ten hold more than 0.01%. The sample was also reused in another study, on human thymus T cells.

The sample comprised thymocytes. The receptors stem from a girl under three years old with a congenital heart defect. The CDR3 runs from the conserved cysteine through the conserved F or W. D genes are given only for firm matches. Part of the rows lack a size; the others show once, few, many or a class for expanded clones.

16 | TRBJ1-2 | NA | TRBV5-6 | NA | CASSPTRTNSIYGYTF | TGTGCCAGCAGCCCGACTCGGACTAATTCAATCTATGGCTACACCTTC
16 | TRBJ2-5 | TRBD2 | TRBV5-1 | NA | CASSFRLAGVQETQYF | TGCGCCAGCAGCTTTCGACTAGCGGGAGTCCAAGAGACCCAGTACTTC
18 | TRBJ2-7 | NA | TRBV18 | NA | CASSPLDKGPLNSYEQYF | TGTGCCAGCTCACCACTAGACAAGGGGCCTTTGAACTCCTACGAGCAGTACTTC
15 | TRBJ1-2 | NA | TRBV28 | NA | CASSPGQHLNYGYTF | TGTGCCAGCAGCCCTGGACAGCACCTTAACTATGGCTACACCTTC
13 | TRBJ2-7 | NA | TRBV10-3 | NA | CAISGDSTYEQYF | TGTGCCATCAGTGGGGACTCCACCTACGAGCAGTACTTC
17 | TRBJ1-4 | NA | TRBV5-1 | NA | CASSPNELQGLNEKLFF | TGCGCCAGCAGCCCCAATGAATTACAGGGCCTGAATGAAAAACTGTTTTTT
13 | TRBJ1-6 | NA | TRBV18 | NA | CASSPRRDSPLHF | TGTGCCAGCTCACCACGGAGGGATTCACCCCTCCACTTT
16 | TRBJ1-1 | NA | TRBV11-2 | once | CASSLESGRGNTEAFF | TGTGCCAGCAGCTTAGAATCAGGACGGGGGAACACTGAAGCTTTCTTT
18 | TRBJ1-2 | TRBD1 | TRBV5-4 | NA | CASSSTSSRDREWYGYTF | TGTGCCAGCAGCTCCACCTCCTCGCGAGACAGGGAATGGTATGGCTACACCTTC
13 | TRBJ2-3 | TRBD1 | TRBV11-3 | NA | CASKGQGSDTQYF | TGTGCCAGCAAAGGACAGGGCTCGGATACGCAGTATTTT
15 | TRBJ2-5 | NA | TRBV19 | NA | CASSIGHPYQETQYF | TGTGCCAGTAGTATAGGACACCCGTACCAAGAGACCCAGTACTTC